The 10 T cell receptor beta chains in this list originate from one sample, sequenced in a study of cytomegalovirus exposure and HLA in healthy donors. 60 Vbeta and 13 Jbeta primers were used in PCR. Some clones are missing from TCRdb's copy, which holds only in-frame ones; the method was immunoSEQ multiplex PCR. The sample holds around 200,000 clones, around 89% seen once. The sequencing input was PBMCs. Source of these receptors: a woman between 18 and 29 years old in good health and CMV-seronegative.

This clone has just one count. The rearrangement joins TRBV7-8 to TRBJ1-1; no definite D call. Germline V gene lookup returns CDR1 SGHVS and CDR2 FQNEAQ. V was clipped by 5 bases and J by 6 bases, with 19 bases between them. The CDR3 is 15 amino acids. The CDR3 nucleotides are TGTGCCAGCAGCGCCAGACCTGTTCTCGGGGCTGAAGCTTTCTTT. It yields the protein CASSARPVLGAEAFF.

The rearrangement links TRBV5-1 to TRBJ1-1, with 8 bases lining up with TRBD1. This CDR3 is 16 amino acids long. V dropped 1 base and J dropped 4; count of bases not matched to a gene: 9. Looked up from germline, CDR1 is SGHRS and CDR2 is YFSETQ. CDR3 in amino acids: CASSLQAGGAGTEAFF. In nucleotides, the CDR3 is TGCGCCAGCAGCTTGCAGGCAGGGGGCGCGGGCACTGAAGCTTTCTTT.

V and J are TRBV6-5 and TRBJ1-2; D ambiguous. This CDR3 has 14 residues. Germline values: CDR1 MNHEY, CDR2 SVGAGI. V lost 7 bases and J 8 bases, leaving 20 bases between the germline ends. In DNA, the CDR3 is TGTGCCAGCACTTCCTGGGAGAGGGCGGGAGGCTACACCTTC. The encoded protein is CASTSWERAGGYTF.

The chain employs TRBV5-1 and TRBJ1-2; D uncertain. The V gene lost 2 bases and the J gene lost 9 bases, with 23 bases spanning the gap. CDR3 length equals 16 residues. Germline-derived CDR1 and CDR2 are SGHRS and YFSETQ. CDR3 amino acids: CASSFGTATQSGSYTF. The CDR3 DNA reads TGCGCCAGCAGCTTCGGCACAGCTACCCAAAGTGGCAGCTACACCTTC.

The V and J genes are TRBV9 and TRBJ2-5; a possible D gene is TRBD1 (6 bases). The CDR3 is made up of 14 amino acids. CDR1 and CDR2 from the germline V gene are SGDLS and YYNGEE. V shed 1 base and J shed 4 bases, with 11 bases lying between them. The CDR3, as DNA: TGTGCCAGCAGCGTAACAGGGTGGAGAGAGACCCAGTACTTC. Translating it yields CASSVTGWRETQYF.

The V and J genes are TRBV30 and TRBJ2-3; perhaps TRBD2 as D (6 bases). CDR1 GTSNPN and CDR2 SVGIG come from the germline V gene (reference sequence). The CDR3 is 17 residues long. Deletions cut 3 bases from V and 2 bases from J, with 21 bases between. CDR3: CAWSVFGAGVYTDTQYF. The CDR3 DNA sequence: TGTGCCTGGAGCGTTTTTGGAGCGGGCGTATACACAGATACGCAGTATTTT. Variable domain in full (rest from reference TRBV30 and TRBJ2-3): SQTIHQWPATLVQPVGSPLSLECTVEGTSNPNLYWYRQAAGRGLQLLFYSVGIGQISSEVPQNLSASRPQDRQFILSSKKLLLSDSGFYLCAWSVFGAGVYTDTQYFGPGTRLTVL.

In the case of this clone: Other DNA sequences from this sample encode an identical CDR3 as well. The V and J genes are TRBV5-1 and TRBJ2-3; D ambiguous. Deletions cut 0 bases from V and 5 bases from J, with 4 bases between. The CDR3 covers 12 residues. In germline, CDR1 is SGHRS, CDR2 YFSETQ. Here the CDR3 DNA reads TGCGCCAGCAGCTTGGCTCGAGATACGCAGTATTTT. It translates to CASSLARDTQYF.

V and J are TRBV4-2 and TRBJ2-7; weak D call: TRBD2 (6 bases). Germline loops: CDR1 LGHNA, CDR2 YNFKEQ. V lost 5 bases and J lost 4, with 15 bases in between. This CDR3 comprises 14 residues. The CDR3 nucleotides read TGTGCCAGCAGCGTCACGGGCGGAGGGTACGAGCAGTACTTC. As protein: CASSVTGGGYEQYF.

The V gene is TRBV7-8, the J gene TRBJ1-2; D possibly corresponds to TRBD1 (5 bases). The V gene's germline CDR1 is SGHVS and CDR2 FQNEAQ. V was cut by 5 bases and J by 7 bases, with 23 bases left in between. The CDR3 is 16 residues long. In nucleotides, the CDR3 is TGTGCCAGCAGCCCAGACGTGTTCGGGGGAGGAGGTGGCTACACCTTC. This sequence encodes CASSPDVFGGGGGYTF.

About this clone itself: This sample includes further DNA sequences coding for the same CDR3. J is TRBJ2-1 and V is TRBV6-1; 15 bases line up with TRBD2. CDR1 is MNHNS, CDR2 SASEGT, per germline. Trimming at V came to 8 bases and at J to 8 bases, leaving 7 bases not matched to a gene. CDR3 length: 15 residues. Here the CDR3 reads CASRGLAGGSDEQFF. The DNA for the CDR3 is TGTGCCAGCCGGGGACTAGCGGGGGGAAGTGATGAGCAGTTCTTC.